One sample yielded the 19 T cell receptor beta chains listed below, sequenced in a study of T cell responses to AZD1222 COVID-19 vaccine. Profiling relied on immunoSEQ multiplex PCR, and the TCRdb table lists in-frame clones only, not all of them. The sample lists 150,000 to 160,000 clones; more than 85% were seen once. This specimen was peripheral blood, taken 28 days after the second AZD1222 dose. The receptors here all came from an adult who received the AZD1222 COVID-19 vaccine.

This rearrangement joins TRBV7-2 to TRBJ2-3, with a possible D match to TRBD2 (6 bases). The V gene lost 4 bases and the J gene lost 11 bases, with 16 bases spanning the gap. In germline, CDR1 is SGHTA, CDR2 FQGNSA. The CDR3 has 13 amino acids. Here the CDR3 reads CASSSGLRRVQYF. The CDR3 region has the DNA TGTGCCAGCAGCTCGGGACTCCGTCGAGTGCAGTATTTT.

The rearrangement links TRBV4-1 to TRBJ1-2; D call uncertain. This CDR3 contains 16 residues. Germline V CDR1 and CDR2: MGHRA, YSYEKL. Trimming left V 1 base short and J 3 bases short, with 15 bases between. CDR3 residues: CASSQVRSVRDYGYTF. CDR3 coding DNA: TGCGCCAGCAGCCAAGTCCGATCAGTTAGGGACTATGGCTACACCTTC.

The V call is TRBV2, the J call TRBJ1-3; D is perhaps TRBD1 (6 bases). CDR1 is SNHLY, CDR2 FYNNEI, per germline. V was cut by 4 bases and J by 0 bases, with 13 bases left in between. The CDR3 is 16 residues long. The chain's CDR3 is CASSATGYLSGNTIYF. DNA of the CDR3: TGTGCCAGCAGTGCTACAGGGTACCTCTCTGGAAACACCATATATTTT.

This clone was found once. The V gene is TRBV5-6, the J gene TRBJ2-4; D unclear. Germline V lookup: CDR1 SGHDT, CDR2 YYEEEE. This CDR3 region has 12 residues. Trimming stripped 0 bases from V and 7 bases from J, with 5 bases between. This chain's CDR3 is CASSLDSNIQYF. DNA for the CDR3: TGTGCCAGCAGCTTGGATTCGAACATTCAGTACTTC.

This chain joins TRBV18 and TRBJ2-1; 8 positions agree with TRBD2. In germline, CDR1 is KGHSH, CDR2 LQKENI. Losses at the gene ends were 0 bases for V and 4 bases for J; bases not matched to a gene: 11. The CDR3 spans 18 residues. The CDR3 DNA is TGTGCCAGCTCACCACCGCGACCCTTGCGGGGGGAATACAATGAGCAGTTCTTC. It is translated as CASSPPRPLRGEYNEQFF.

The chain employs TRBV6-5 and TRBJ1-2; D is unclear. CDR3 size: 14 residues. V gave up 1 base and J gave up 2 bases, with 8 bases separating them. Looked up from germline, CDR1 is MNHEY and CDR2 is SVGAGI. The CDR3 reads CASSYLGGNYGYTF. The CDR3 nucleotides are TGTGCCAGCAGTTACTTAGGTGGAAACTATGGCTACACCTTC.

This clone was detected only once. This chain links TRBV28 with TRBJ1-4; 11 bases agree with TRBD1. Germline CDR1 is MDHEN and CDR2 is SYDVKM. The V gene end was trimmed by 10 bases and the J gene end by 2 bases; junction bases not matched to a gene: 15. The CDR3 consists of 18 residues. This CDR3 reads CATDKGTGGLLTNEKLFF. The CDR3 DNA follows: TGTGCCACCGACAAAGGGACAGGGGGTTTACTGACTAATGAAAAACTGTTTTTT.

The rearrangement links TRBV28 to TRBJ2-5; the match to TRBD2 covers 7 bases. Germline CDR1 reads MDHEN; CDR2 reads SYDVKM. The V segment lost 3 bases and the J segment 5 bases; nucleotides outside the gene matches: 6. The CDR3 totals 14 residues. The CDR3 DNA sequence: TGTGCCAGCAGTTTTATAAGGGAGGGGGAGACCCAGTACTTC. Its protein is CASSFIREGETQYF. Complete variable domain (other parts from reference TRBV28 and TRBJ2-5): DVKVTQSSRYLVKRTGEKVFLECVQDMDHENMFWYRQDPGLGLRLIYFSYDVKMKEKGDIPEGYSVSREKKERFSLILESASTNQTSMYLCASSFIREGETQYFGPGTRLLVL.

This chain uses TRBV5-1 with TRBJ2-7; a possible D gene is TRBD1 (6 bases). Germline lookup yields CDR1 SGHRS and CDR2 YFSETQ. V lost 2 bases to trimming and J lost 3 bases, with 6 bases between them. CDR3 size: 12 residues. DNA for the CDR3: TGCGCCAGCAGCTTACAGGGCTACGAGCAGTACTTC. This translates into CASSLQGYEQYF.

The V gene is TRBV19, the J gene TRBJ2-1; D may be TRBD1 (6 bases). V was cut by 3 bases and J by 2 bases, with 11 bases left in between. CDR1 and CDR2 (germline): LNHDA, SQIVND (reference sequence). The CDR3 is made up of 15 amino acids. The chain's CDR3 is CASSIRPGAYNEQFF. The DNA of the CDR3 is TGTGCCAGTAGTATTAGGCCAGGGGCCTACAATGAGCAGTTCTTC.

This clone was counted once. V gene TRBV30 combines with J gene TRBJ2-7, with 7 bases that match TRBD1. CDR3 length: 13 residues. Trimming took 3 bases from V and 3 from J; bases not matched to a gene: 5. The germline V gene encodes CDR1 GTSNPN and CDR2 SVGIG (reference sequence). The CDR3 spells CAWRRRGNYEQYF. The CDR3 DNA reads as TGTGCCTGGAGACGCAGGGGGAACTACGAGCAGTACTTC.

The gene calls are TRBV14 and TRBJ2-4, with 10 nucleotides matching TRBD1. Trimming cost V 0 bases and J 3 bases; bases outside gene matches: 5. CDR3 length: 17 amino acids. In germline, CDR1 is SGHDN, CDR2 FVKESK. The CDR3 sequence: CASSQEGQGLGKNIQYF. The CDR3 DNA sequence: TGTGCCAGCAGCCAAGAGGGACAGGGGTTAGGCAAAAACATTCAGTACTTC.

The J gene is TRBJ1-1, the V gene TRBV9; a weak D match, TRBD1 (5 bases). The germline gives CDR1 SGDLS, CDR2 YYNGEE. Trimming cost V 3 bases and J 5 bases, with 17 bases left between them. This CDR3 region has 15 residues. The CDR3 DNA sequence: TGTGCCAGCAGCGAGGGGAGACAGCGAGGAACTGAAGCTTTCTTT. Protein product: CASSEGRQRGTEAFF.

The chain combines TRBV7-9 with TRBJ1-2; D uncertain. Trimming pared 3 bases from V and 3 bases from J, leaving 5 bases between. CDR1 is SEHNR, CDR2 FQNEAQ, per germline (reference sequence). The CDR3 consists of 12 residues. The CDR3 DNA reads as TGTGCCAGCAGCTTCACGGACTATGGCTACACCTTC. Translating it yields CASSFTDYGYTF. Complete variable domain (other parts from reference TRBV7-9 and TRBJ1-2): DTGVSQNPRHKITKRGQNVTFRCDPISEHNRLYWYRQTLGQGPEFLTYFQNEAQLEKSRLLSDRFSAERPKGSFSTLEIQRTEQGDSAMYLCASSFTDYGYTFGSGTRLTVV.

The chain uses TRBV28 and TRBJ2-7; TRBD2 matches 9 bases. Looked up from germline, CDR1 is MDHEN and CDR2 is SYDVKM. CDR3 length: 15 residues. J lost 2 bases, V lost 4 bases, and 6 bases had no gene match. CDR3 residues: CASSSAGGAAYEQYF. The CDR3 DNA is TGTGCCAGCAGTTCCGCGGGGGGGGCAGCCTACGAGCAGTACTTC.

Here the CDR3 DNA reads TGTGCCAGCAGCGCGCCCGGACAGAACACTGAAGCTTTCTTT. Amino acid sequence: CASSAPGQNTEAFF. The chain combines TRBV9 with TRBJ1-1; weak D call: TRBD1 (5 bases). V gave up 3 bases and J gave up 1 base, with 10 bases separating them. The CDR3 runs to 14 residues. The germline gives CDR1 SGDLS, CDR2 YYNGEE.

V gene TRBV3-1 (or the pseudogene TRBV3-2) combines with J gene TRBJ2-7; D remains unclear. In germline, CDR1 is LGHDT, CDR2 YNNKEL (reference sequence). Trimming stripped 1 base from V and 5 bases from J, with 3 bases between. This CDR3 comprises 11 residues. The CDR3 loop reads CASSQVDEQYF. For the CDR3, the DNA is TGTGCCAGCAGCCAAGTAGACGAGCAGTACTTC.

This clone turned up a few times. The chain employs TRBV19 and TRBJ1-6; a weak D match, TRBD1 (5 bases). Per the germline V gene, CDR1 is LNHDA and CDR2 is SQIVND (reference sequence). With 7 bases removed from V and 7 bases from J, the gap between germline ends came to 14 bases. This CDR3 comprises 14 residues. CDR3 protein: CASTSRDGNSPLHF. CDR3 coding DNA: TGTGCCAGTACTTCCCGGGACGGAAATTCACCCCTCCACTTT.

This clone was found once. The V and J genes are TRBV28 and TRBJ1-5; possibly TRBD1 for D (6 bases). Per germline, CDR1 MDHEN and CDR2 SYDVKM. The CDR3 is made up of 12 amino acids. V dropped 5 bases and J dropped 6 bases, with 8 bases sitting between them. DNA for the CDR3: TGTGCCAGCAGTCTCAGGGGTCAGCCCCAGCATTTT. It is translated as CASSLRGQPQHF.